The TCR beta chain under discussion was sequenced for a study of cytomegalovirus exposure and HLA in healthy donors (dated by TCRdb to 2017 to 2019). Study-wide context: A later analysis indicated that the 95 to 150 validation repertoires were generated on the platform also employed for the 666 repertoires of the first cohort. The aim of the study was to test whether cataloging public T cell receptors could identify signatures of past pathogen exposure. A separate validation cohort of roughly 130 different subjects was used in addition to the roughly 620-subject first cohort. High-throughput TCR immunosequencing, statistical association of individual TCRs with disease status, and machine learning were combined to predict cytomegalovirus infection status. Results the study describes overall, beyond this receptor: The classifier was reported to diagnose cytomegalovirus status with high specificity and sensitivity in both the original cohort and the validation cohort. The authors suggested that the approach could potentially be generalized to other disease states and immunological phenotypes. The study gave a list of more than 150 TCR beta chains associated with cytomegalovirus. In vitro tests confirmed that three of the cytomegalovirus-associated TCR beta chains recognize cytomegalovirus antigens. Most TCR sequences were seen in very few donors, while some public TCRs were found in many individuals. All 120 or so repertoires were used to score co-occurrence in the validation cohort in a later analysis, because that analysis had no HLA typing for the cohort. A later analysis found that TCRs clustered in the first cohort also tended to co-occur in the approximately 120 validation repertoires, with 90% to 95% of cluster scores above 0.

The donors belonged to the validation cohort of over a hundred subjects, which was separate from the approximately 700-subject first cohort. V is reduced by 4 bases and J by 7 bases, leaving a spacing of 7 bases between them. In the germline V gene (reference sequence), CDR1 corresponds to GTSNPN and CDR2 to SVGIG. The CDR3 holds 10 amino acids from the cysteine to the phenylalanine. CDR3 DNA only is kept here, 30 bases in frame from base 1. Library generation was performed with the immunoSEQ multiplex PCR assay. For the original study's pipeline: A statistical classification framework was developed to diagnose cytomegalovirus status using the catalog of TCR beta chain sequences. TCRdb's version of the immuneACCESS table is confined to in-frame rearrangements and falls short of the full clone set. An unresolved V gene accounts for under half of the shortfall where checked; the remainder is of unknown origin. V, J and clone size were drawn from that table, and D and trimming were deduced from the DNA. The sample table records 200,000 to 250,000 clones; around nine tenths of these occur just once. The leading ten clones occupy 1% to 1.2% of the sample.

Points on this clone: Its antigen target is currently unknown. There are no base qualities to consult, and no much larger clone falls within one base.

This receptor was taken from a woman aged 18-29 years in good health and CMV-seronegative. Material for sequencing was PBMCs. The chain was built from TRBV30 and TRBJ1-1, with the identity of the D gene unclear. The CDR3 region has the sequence CAWTGLEAFF. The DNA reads TGTGCCTGGACCGGACTTGAAGCTTTCTTT.